The 30 T cell receptor beta chains below come from one sample, sequenced in a study of T cells in Graves' hyperthyroidism and ophthalmopathy. It was RNA transcripts that yielded the amplified TCR beta CDR3 regions. An initial round of RT-PCR targeting the TCR CDR3 relied on the HTBI primer set. TCRdb redid the calling of the multiplex PCR reads with MiXCR, one entry per CDR3 protein. Among 550,000 to 800,000 distinct CDR3 sequences listed, roughly 15% were seen once. Sequenced material: blood. The receptors stem from a young man with Graves' hyperthyroidism.

This clonotype was observed at least ten times. The chain carries TRBV18 and TRBJ2-7; a weak D match, TRBD1 (7 bases). Trimming pared 3 bases from V and 0 bases from J, leaving 12 bases between. Germline V lookup: CDR1 KGHSH, CDR2 LQKENI. The CDR3 is made up of 15 amino acids. For the CDR3, the DNA is TGTGCCAGCTCACCGGGCCAGGGGGGCTCCTACGAGCAGTACTTC. It is translated as CASSPGQGGSYEQYF.

The chain employs TRBV3-1 and TRBJ2-1, with 9 bases lining up with TRBD2. Germline V CDR1 and CDR2: LGHDT, YNNKEL (reference sequence). After removal of 4 bases from V and 5 bases from J, the junction contained 9 bases not matched to a gene. The CDR3 covers 16 residues. In nucleotides, the CDR3 is TGTGCCAGCAGCCGCACTAGCGGGCCATCGAACAATGAGCAGTTCTTC. Translation: CASSRTSGPSNNEQFF.

This clonotype was recorded at least ten times. V is TRBV28 and J is TRBJ2-2; 7 positions match TRBD1. CDR1 is MDHEN, CDR2 SYDVKM, per germline. Losses at the gene ends were 7 bases for V and 5 bases for J; bases not matched to a gene: 7. The CDR3 has 14 amino acids. In DNA, the CDR3 is TGTGCCAGCACAGACAGGGTGATTACCGGGGAGCTGTTTTTT. It is translated as CASTDRVITGELFF. Full variable domain (rest looked up from reference TRBV28 and TRBJ2-2): DVKVTQSSRYLVKRTGEKVFLECVQDMDHENMFWYRQDPGLGLRLIYFSYDVKMKEKGDIPEGYSVSREKKERFSLILESASTNQTSMYLCASTDRVITGELFFGEGSRLTVL.

CDR3 protein: CASRPGHTNTEAFF. The DNA of the CDR3 is TGTGCCAGCAGACCGGGACACACGAACACTGAAGCTTTCTTT. The chain couples TRBV25-1 to TRBJ1-1; TRBD1 is a possible D gene (6 bases). Germline CDR1 and CDR2: MGHDK and SYGVNS. Deletions cut 6 bases from V and 1 base from J, with 12 bases between. The CDR3 runs 14 residues.

In its sample, this clonotype was seen many times. The V call is TRBV6-2 or TRBV6-3, the J call TRBJ1-1; no firm D call. Between the trimmed V and J ends, which lost 4 bases and 5 bases, there was a span of 5 bases. The CDR3 is made up of 11 amino acids. Germline values: CDR1 MNHEY, CDR2 SVGEGT. CDR3 DNA: TGTGCCAGCAGTTCCACTACTGAAGCTTTCTTT. Protein: CASSSTTEAFF.

This clonotype has at least ten counts. This chain uses TRBV28 with TRBJ2-7, with 7 bases identical to TRBD2. Per germline, CDR1 MDHEN and CDR2 SYDVKM. The CDR3 has 15 amino acids. Losses at the gene ends were 8 bases for V and 5 bases for J; bases not matched to a gene: 15. This chain's CDR3 is CASHGASGYPNEQYF. CDR3 coding DNA: TGTGCCAGCCACGGAGCTAGCGGCTACCCTAACGAGCAGTACTTC.

This clonotype has a handful of counts. As DNA, the CDR3 is TGCGCCAGCAGCTTGGTGGGGTCCCCCACAGATACGCAGTATTTT. Translating it yields CASSLVGSPTDTQYF. The V and J genes are TRBV5-1 and TRBJ2-3; D call uncertain. The CDR3 is 15 residues long. Germline lookup yields CDR1 SGHRS and CDR2 YFSETQ. Trimming left V 0 bases short and J 2 bases short, with 10 bases between.

This rearrangement joins TRBV28 to TRBJ2-7; 9 nucleotides line up with TRBD2. V shed 8 bases, J shed 9 bases, and the junction held 14 bases outside the gene matches. CDR3 length equals 14 residues. Germline V lookup: CDR1 MDHEN, CDR2 SYDVKM. The CDR3 DNA reads as TGTGCCAGCCGCTTGCTTGAAGCGGGAGGAGGGCAGTACTTC. Protein: CASRLLEAGGGQYF.

This clonotype was seen ten or more times. The rearrangement links TRBV28 to TRBJ2-3; 8 nucleotides align to TRBD1. Germline trimming cut 5 bases from V and 1 base from J; bases unmatched to any gene: 11. This CDR3 spans 17 amino acids. The germline gives CDR1 MDHEN, CDR2 SYDVKM. The CDR3 nucleotides read TGTGCCAGCAGTGCTCGTCTCGGACAGGGCCGCACAGATACGCAGTATTTT. It codes for CASSARLGQGRTDTQYF.

This clonotype showed up many times. The CDR3, as DNA: TGTGCCAGCAGTGCCCAGGGCCAGCCACCCCTCCACTTT. Protein sequence: CASSAQGQPPLHF. The chain joins TRBV2 to TRBJ1-6, with D possibly matching TRBD1 (5 bases). V lost 4 bases and J lost 11, with 12 bases in between. This CDR3 comprises 13 residues. CDR1 and CDR2 from the germline V gene are SNHLY and FYNNEI.

As to this clonotype: It may be a read error: a sequence one base away is much more abundant. The chain combines TRBV20-1 with TRBJ2-7; TRBD1 matches at 8 bases. The end of the DNA aligns better with TRBJ2-1, so the J call may be wrong. This CDR3 has 15 amino acids. CDR1 and CDR2 from the germline V gene are DFQATT and SNEGSKA (reference sequence). This CDR3 reads CSARHTGQVVYEQFF. CDR3 bases: TGCAGTGCTAGGCACACGGGACAGGTAGTCTACGAGCAGTTCTTC.

J is TRBJ1-4 and V is TRBV4-3, with D possibly matching TRBD1 (6 bases). CDR1 LGHNA and CDR2 YSLEER come from the germline V gene. This CDR3 is 15 amino acids long. Trimming pared 1 base from V and 8 bases from J, leaving 14 bases between. The CDR3 bases are TGCGCCAGCAGCCAAGGAGCAGGGGAGGGGGAAAAACTGTTTTTT. Encoded protein: CASSQGAGEGEKLFF.

At least ten counts were recorded for this clonotype. This chain links TRBV6-1 with TRBJ1-1; 7 nucleotides align to TRBD1. V was clipped by 0 bases and J by 8 bases; unmatched bases: 3. Germline assignment: CDR1 MNHNS and CDR2 SASEGT. The CDR3 is made up of 13 amino acids. CDR3 DNA: TGTGCCAGCAGTGAAGCCGACAGGGACGAAGCTTTCTTT. The encoded protein is CASSEADRDEAFF.

The J gene is TRBJ2-7, the V gene TRBV12-5; tentative D call: TRBD2 (5 bases). The V end was cut by 0 bases, the J end by 2 bases, with 11 bases between. The germline CDR1 and CDR2 sequences are LGHNT and FRNRAP. This CDR3 contains 15 residues. The CDR3 spells CASGLVLDEAYEQYF. As DNA, the CDR3 is TGTGCTAGTGGTTTGGTACTAGACGAGGCCTACGAGCAGTACTTC.

The chain joins TRBV11-2 to TRBJ2-1; TRBD1 matches at 7 bases. The CDR3 runs 15 residues. Germline CDR1 reads SGHAT; CDR2 reads FQNNGV. J was trimmed by 7 bases and V by 5 bases; bases with no gene match: 11. The CDR3 DNA sequence: TGTGCCAGCAGCCCCAGTTCAGACAGGGCGAATGAGCAGTTCTTC. Its protein product is CASSPSSDRANEQFF.

The chain couples TRBV6-2 or TRBV6-3 to TRBJ2-1; the match to TRBD2 covers 11 bases. CDR1 and CDR2 (germline): MNHEY, SVGEGT. The CDR3 contains 17 residues. With V trimmed by 0 bases and J by 1 base, 2 bases remained unmatched. The CDR3 sequence: CASSYSTSGKSYNEQFF. Written as DNA, the CDR3 is TGTGCCAGCAGTTACTCGACTAGCGGGAAATCCTACAATGAGCAGTTCTTC.

Comments on this clonotype: The CDR3 ends on some other residue instead of the conserved phenylalanine or tryptophan, so this is likely a read error. The V call is TRBV28, the J call TRBJ2-2; TRBD2 is a possible D gene (5 bases). Trimming removed 6 bases at V and 6 bases at J, with 14 bases between. The CDR3 totals 14 residues. Germline V lookup: CDR1 MDHEN, CDR2 SYDVKM. The CDR3: CASSLLSGSGELFL. CDR3 bases: TGTGCCAGCAGCCTTTTATCGGGGTCCGGGGAGCTGTTTCTT.

This clonotype has a count of ten or more. The CDR3 is CSASAASGTYNEQFF. DNA of the CDR3: TGCAGTGCTAGTGCGGCTAGCGGTACCTACAATGAGCAGTTCTTC. The chain recombines TRBV20-1 with TRBJ2-1; 7 bases match TRBD2. The ends lost 3 bases at V and 2 bases at J; junction bases unmatched: 7. The germline V gene has CDR1 DFQATT and CDR2 SNEGSKA (reference sequence). The CDR3 is 15 residues long.

The chain uses TRBV12-3 or TRBV12-4 and TRBJ1-2; D not certain. V gave up 3 bases and J gave up 8 bases, with 13 bases separating them. This CDR3 contains 13 residues. CDR3 in amino acids: CASSFTSRGGYTF. For the CDR3, the DNA is TGTGCCAGCAGTTTCACCAGCCGTGGAGGCTACACCTTC.

The chain employs TRBV6-5 and TRBJ2-5; D is unclear. Germline V gene sequence: CDR1 MNHEY, CDR2 SVGAGI. V was clipped by 2 bases and J by 1 base, with 8 bases between them. CDR3 size: 14 residues. CDR3 DNA: TGTGCCAGCAGTTACGGGCTGGGCCAAGAGACCCAGTACTTC. This codes for CASSYGLGQETQYF.

The chain has TRBV28 and TRBJ2-7, with 8 bases identical to TRBD1. From germline, CDR1 is MDHEN and CDR2 SYDVKM. V trimming: 3 bases; J trimming: 5 bases; junction bases outside the gene matches: 6. CDR3 size: 14 residues. CDR3 protein: CASSLAGGSDEQYF. DNA for the CDR3: TGTGCCAGCAGTTTGGCAGGGGGCTCGGACGAGCAGTACTTC.

This clonotype was seen ten or more times. The chain combines TRBV28 with TRBJ1-2, with TRBD1 matching 9 bases. The CDR3 is 15 residues long. The J segment lost 4 bases and the V segment lost 9 bases, leaving 12 bases of the junction unmatched. CDR1 MDHEN and CDR2 SYDVKM come from the germline V gene. CDR3 DNA sequence: TGTGCCAGTAGAATAACCGGGACAGGGCCCTATGGCTACACCTTC. It translates to CASRITGTGPYGYTF.

Turning to this clonotype: Since a much larger clone is just one base distant, this may be a read error. The chain has TRBV18 and TRBJ2-7; a weak D match, TRBD1 (6 bases). The CDR3 is made up of 13 amino acids. Deletions cut 2 bases from V and 5 bases from J, with 10 bases between. Germline CDR1 is KGHSH and CDR2 is LQKENI. CDR3 bases: TGTGCCAGCTCACCAGGGGCAGGGGACGAGCAGTACTTC. Translating gives CASSPGAGDEQYF.

On this clonotype: This clone may be a read error of a much larger clone one base away. The chain couples TRBV10-3 to TRBJ1-5; no firm D call. CDR3 length: 16 amino acids. Germline V CDR1 and CDR2: ENHRY, SYGVKD. The CDR3 DNA sequence: TGTGCCATCAGTGAGTCGCCGGCAGTAAGCAATCGGCCCCAGCATTTT. It encodes CAISESPAVSNRPQHF.

This clonotype was seen only a few times. The chain is built from TRBV6-5 and TRBJ1-5; no reliable D call. This CDR3 has 15 residues. V shed 2 bases and J shed 1 base, with 9 bases lying between them. The germline gives CDR1 MNHEY, CDR2 SVGAGI. The DNA of the CDR3 is TGTGCCAGCAGTTACGCGGGAGCCAGCAATCAGCCCCAGCATTTT. The encoded protein is CASSYAGASNQPQHF.

This clonotype occurred many times. The gene calls are TRBV19 and TRBJ1-1; tentatively, D is TRBD1 (5 bases). Germline CDR1 and CDR2: LNHDA and SQIVND (reference sequence). The CDR3 has 15 amino acids. Trimming removed 6 bases at V and 5 bases at J, with 19 bases between. The CDR3 coding sequence is TGTGCCAGTAGATGGGAGCAGGCAGGGCCAACTGAAGCTTTCTTT. Translating gives CASRWEQAGPTEAFF.

A few counts support this clonotype. The V call is TRBV27, the J call TRBJ1-2; TRBD1 might be the D (6 bases). The CDR3 spans 14 residues. Germline CDR1 reads MNHEY; CDR2 reads SMNVEV (reference sequence). Deletions cut 0 bases from V and 5 bases from J, with 10 bases between. The CDR3 is CASSLSTGSYGYTF. The CDR3 DNA reads TGTGCCAGCAGTTTATCGACAGGCTCTTATGGCTACACCTTC.

The V and J genes are TRBV20-1 and TRBJ2-7; either TRBD1 or TRBD2 may fit D (5 bases each). CDR3 size: 14 residues. Trimming stripped 5 bases from V and 5 bases from J, with 19 bases between. In germline, CDR1 is DFQATT, CDR2 SNEGSKA (reference sequence). The CDR3 coding sequence is TGCAGTGCTTCCCTACTCTACCGGGACGACGAGCAGTACTTC. It specifies CSASLLYRDDEQYF.

This clonotype was recorded at least ten times. This chain joins TRBV28 and TRBJ1-1; 8 bases agree with TRBD1. This CDR3 region has 15 residues. Per the germline V gene, CDR1 is MDHEN and CDR2 is SYDVKM. V lost 3 bases and J lost 4; bases outside the gene matches: 7. This CDR3 reads CASSFITGGGTEAFF. As DNA, the CDR3 is TGTGCCAGCAGTTTCATAACAGGGGGAGGCACTGAAGCTTTCTTT.

In this sample, this clonotype turned up many times. The genes are TRBV6-2 or TRBV6-3 and TRBJ2-1; TRBD2 is a possible D gene (6 bases). CDR3 length: 12 amino acids. The V gene lost 2 bases and the J gene lost 7 bases, with 6 bases spanning the gap. Per the germline V gene, CDR1 is MNHEY and CDR2 is SVGEGT. In nucleotides, the CDR3 is TGTGCCAGCAGTTACGGGAGGAATGAGCAGTTCTTC. This sequence encodes CASSYGRNEQFF.